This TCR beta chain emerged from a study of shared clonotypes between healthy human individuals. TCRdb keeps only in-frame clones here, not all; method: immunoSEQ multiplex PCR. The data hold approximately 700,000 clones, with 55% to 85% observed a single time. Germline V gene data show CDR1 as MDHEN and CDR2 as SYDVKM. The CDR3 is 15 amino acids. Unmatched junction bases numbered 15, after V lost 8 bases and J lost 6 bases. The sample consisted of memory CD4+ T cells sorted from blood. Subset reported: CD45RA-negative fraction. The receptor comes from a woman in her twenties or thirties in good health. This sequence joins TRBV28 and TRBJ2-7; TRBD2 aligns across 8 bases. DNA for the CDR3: TGTGCCAGCCGAATACTCGGGACTAGTCACGCCGAGCAGTACTTC. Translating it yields CASRILGTSHAEQYF.